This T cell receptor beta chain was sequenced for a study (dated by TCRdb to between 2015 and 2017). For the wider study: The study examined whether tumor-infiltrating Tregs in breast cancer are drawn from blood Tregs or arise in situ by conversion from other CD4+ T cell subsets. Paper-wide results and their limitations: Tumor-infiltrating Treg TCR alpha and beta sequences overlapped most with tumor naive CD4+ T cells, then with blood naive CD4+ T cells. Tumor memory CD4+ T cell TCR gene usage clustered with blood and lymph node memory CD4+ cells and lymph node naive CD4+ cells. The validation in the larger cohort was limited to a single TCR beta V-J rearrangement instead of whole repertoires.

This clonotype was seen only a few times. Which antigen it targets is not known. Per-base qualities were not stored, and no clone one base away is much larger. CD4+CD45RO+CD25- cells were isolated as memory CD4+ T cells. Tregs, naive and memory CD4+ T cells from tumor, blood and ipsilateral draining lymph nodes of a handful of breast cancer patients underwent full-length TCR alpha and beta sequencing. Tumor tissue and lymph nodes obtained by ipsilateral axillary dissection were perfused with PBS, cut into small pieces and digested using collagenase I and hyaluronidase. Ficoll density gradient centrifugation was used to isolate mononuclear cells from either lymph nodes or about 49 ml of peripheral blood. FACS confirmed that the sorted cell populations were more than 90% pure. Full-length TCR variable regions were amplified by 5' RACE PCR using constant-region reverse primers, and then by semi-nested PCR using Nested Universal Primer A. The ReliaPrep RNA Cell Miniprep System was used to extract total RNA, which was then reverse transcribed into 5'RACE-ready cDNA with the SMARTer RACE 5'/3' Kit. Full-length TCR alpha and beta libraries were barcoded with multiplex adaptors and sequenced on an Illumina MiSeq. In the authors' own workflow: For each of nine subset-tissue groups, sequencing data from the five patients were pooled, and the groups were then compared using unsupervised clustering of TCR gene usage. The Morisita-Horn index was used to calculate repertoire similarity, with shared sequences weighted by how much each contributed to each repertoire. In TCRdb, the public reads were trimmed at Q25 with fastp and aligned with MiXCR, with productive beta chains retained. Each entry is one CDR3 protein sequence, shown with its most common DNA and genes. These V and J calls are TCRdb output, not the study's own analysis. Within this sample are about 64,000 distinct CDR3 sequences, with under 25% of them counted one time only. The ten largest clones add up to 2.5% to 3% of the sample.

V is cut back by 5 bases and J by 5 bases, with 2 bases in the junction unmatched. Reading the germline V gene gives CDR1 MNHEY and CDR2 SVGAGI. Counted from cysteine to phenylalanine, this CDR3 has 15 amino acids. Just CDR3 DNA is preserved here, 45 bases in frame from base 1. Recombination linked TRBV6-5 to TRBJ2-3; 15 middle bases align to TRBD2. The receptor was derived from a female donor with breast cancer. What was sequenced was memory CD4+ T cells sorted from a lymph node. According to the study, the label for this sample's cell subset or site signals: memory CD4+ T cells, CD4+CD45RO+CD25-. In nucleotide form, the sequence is TGTGCCAGCAGTGGGACTAGCGGGGGGAGAGATACGCAGTATTTT. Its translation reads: CASSGTSGGRDTQYF.